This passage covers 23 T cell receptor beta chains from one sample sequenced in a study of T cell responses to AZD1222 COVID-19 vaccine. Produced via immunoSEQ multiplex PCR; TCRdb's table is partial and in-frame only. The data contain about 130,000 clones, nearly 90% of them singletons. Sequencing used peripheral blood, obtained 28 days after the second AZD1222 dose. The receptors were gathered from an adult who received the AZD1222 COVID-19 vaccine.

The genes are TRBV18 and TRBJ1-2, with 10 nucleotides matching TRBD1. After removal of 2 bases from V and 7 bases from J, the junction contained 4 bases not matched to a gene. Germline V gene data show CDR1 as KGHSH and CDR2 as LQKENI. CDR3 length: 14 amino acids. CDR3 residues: CASSPSGQGIGYTF. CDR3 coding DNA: TGTGCCAGCTCACCATCGGGACAGGGGATTGGCTACACCTTC.

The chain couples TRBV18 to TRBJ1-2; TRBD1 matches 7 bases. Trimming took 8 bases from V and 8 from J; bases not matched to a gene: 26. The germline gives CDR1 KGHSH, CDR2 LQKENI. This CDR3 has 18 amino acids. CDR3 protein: CASTPAAGLGTVSGGYTF. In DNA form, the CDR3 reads TGTGCCAGCACTCCAGCGGCGGGTCTCGGGACAGTTTCAGGAGGCTACACCTTC.

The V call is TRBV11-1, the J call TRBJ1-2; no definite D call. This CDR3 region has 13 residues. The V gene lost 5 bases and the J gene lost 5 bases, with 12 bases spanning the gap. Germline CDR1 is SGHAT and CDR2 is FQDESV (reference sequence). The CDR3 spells CASSPDSPYGYTF. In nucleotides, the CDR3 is TGTGCCAGCAGCCCCGACTCCCCGTATGGCTACACCTTC.

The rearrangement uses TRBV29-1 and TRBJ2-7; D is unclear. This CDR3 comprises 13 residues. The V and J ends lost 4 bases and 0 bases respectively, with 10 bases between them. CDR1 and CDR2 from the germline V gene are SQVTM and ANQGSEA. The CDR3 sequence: CSVAPRFSYEQYF. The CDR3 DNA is TGCAGCGTTGCGCCTAGGTTCTCCTACGAGCAGTACTTC.

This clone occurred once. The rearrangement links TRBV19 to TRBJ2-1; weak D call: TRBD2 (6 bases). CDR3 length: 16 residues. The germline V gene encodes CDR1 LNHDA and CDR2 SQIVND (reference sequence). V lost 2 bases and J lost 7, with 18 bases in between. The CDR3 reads CASSILGRGSLNEQFF. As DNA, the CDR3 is TGTGCCAGTAGTATATTAGGGCGGGGATCGTTAAATGAGCAGTTCTTC.

CDR3 in amino acids: CASSSPTSYSNQPQHF. The CDR3 DNA reads TGTGCCAGCAGTTCCCCGACATCCTATAGCAATCAGCCCCAGCATTTT. The V gene is TRBV6-2 or TRBV6-3, the J gene TRBJ1-5; D call uncertain. V was cut by 4 bases and J by 0 bases, with 13 bases left in between. Germline V gene sequence: CDR1 MNHEY, CDR2 SVGEGT. This CDR3 has 16 residues.

Here the CDR3 reads CASSLAKGGSSYEQYF. The CDR3 bases are TGTGCCAGCAGCTTGGCCAAGGGCGGGAGCTCCTACGAGCAGTACTTC. This chain links TRBV5-4 with TRBJ2-7; the match to TRBD2 covers 7 bases. The germline gives CDR1 SGHNT, CDR2 YYREEE (reference sequence). The V gene end was trimmed by 0 bases and the J gene end by 0 bases; junction bases not matched to a gene: 6. The CDR3 length is 16 residues.

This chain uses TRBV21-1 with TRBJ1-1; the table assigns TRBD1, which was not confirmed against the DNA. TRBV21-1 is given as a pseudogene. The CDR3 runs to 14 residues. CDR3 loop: CASTPDRGFDEAFF. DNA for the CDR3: TGTGCCAGCACCCCGGACAGGGGATTCGATGAAGCTTTCTTT.

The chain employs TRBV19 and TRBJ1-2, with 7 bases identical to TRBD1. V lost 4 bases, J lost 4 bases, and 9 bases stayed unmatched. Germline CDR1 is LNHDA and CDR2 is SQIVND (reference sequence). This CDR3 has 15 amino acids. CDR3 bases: TGTGCCAGTAGTACCCAAGGGACAGACCCCTATGGCTACACCTTC. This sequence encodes CASSTQGTDPYGYTF.

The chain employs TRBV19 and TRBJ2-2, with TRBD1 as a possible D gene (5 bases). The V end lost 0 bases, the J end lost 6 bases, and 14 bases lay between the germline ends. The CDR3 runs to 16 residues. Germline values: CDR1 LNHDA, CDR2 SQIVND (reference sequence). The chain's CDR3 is CASSIDQGTIPGELFF. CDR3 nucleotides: TGTGCCAGTAGTATAGATCAGGGTACGATTCCCGGGGAGCTGTTTTTT.

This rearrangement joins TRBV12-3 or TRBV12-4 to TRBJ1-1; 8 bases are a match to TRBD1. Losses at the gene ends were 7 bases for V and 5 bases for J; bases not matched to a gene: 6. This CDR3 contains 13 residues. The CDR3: CASITTGGTEAFF. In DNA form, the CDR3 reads TGTGCCAGCATTACTACAGGGGGGACTGAAGCTTTCTTT.

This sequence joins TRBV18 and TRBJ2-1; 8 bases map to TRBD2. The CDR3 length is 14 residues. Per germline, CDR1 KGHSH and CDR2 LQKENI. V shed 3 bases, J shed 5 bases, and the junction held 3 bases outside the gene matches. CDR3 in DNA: TGTGCCAGCTCACCCCTGACTAGCGACAATGAGCAGTTCTTC. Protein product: CASSPLTSDNEQFF. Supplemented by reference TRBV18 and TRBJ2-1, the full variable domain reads NAGVMQNPRHLVRRRGQEARLRCSPMKGHSHVYWYRQLPEEGLKFMVYLQKENIIDESGMPKERFSAEFPKEGPSILRIQQVVRGDSAAYFCASSPLTSDNEQFFGPGTRLTVL.

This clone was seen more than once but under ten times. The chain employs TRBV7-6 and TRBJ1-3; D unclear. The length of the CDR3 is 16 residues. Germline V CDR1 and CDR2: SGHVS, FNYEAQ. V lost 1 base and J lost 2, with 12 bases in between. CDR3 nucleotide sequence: TGTGCCAGCAGCTTAGTCCACTCAAACACTGGAAACACCATATATTTT. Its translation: CASSLVHSNTGNTIYF.

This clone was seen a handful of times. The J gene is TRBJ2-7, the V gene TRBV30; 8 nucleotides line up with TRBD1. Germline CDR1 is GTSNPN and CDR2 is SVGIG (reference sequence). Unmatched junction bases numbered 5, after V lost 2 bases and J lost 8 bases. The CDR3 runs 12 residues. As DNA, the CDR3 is TGTGCCTGGAGTTTTGACAGGGGACAGCAGTACTTC. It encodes CAWSFDRGQQYF.

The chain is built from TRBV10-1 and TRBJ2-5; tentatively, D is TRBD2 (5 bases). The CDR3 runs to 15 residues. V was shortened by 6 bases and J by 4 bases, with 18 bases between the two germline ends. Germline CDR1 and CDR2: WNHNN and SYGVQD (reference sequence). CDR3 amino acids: CASSPREISRETQYF. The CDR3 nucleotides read TGCGCCAGCAGCCCAAGGGAGATCAGCCGAGAGACCCAGTACTTC.

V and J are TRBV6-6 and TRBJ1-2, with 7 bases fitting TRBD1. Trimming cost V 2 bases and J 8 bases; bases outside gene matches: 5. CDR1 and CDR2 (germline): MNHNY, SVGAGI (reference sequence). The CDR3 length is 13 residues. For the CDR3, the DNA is TGTGCCAGCAGTTACGACAGGGAAGGCGGCTACACCTTC. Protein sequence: CASSYDREGGYTF.

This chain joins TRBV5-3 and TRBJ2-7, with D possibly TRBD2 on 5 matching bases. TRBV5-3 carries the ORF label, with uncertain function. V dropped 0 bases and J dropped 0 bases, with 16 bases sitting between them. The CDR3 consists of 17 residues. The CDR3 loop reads CARSLDALLDFSYEQYF. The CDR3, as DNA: TGTGCCAGAAGCTTGGATGCATTGTTGGACTTCTCCTACGAGCAGTACTTC.

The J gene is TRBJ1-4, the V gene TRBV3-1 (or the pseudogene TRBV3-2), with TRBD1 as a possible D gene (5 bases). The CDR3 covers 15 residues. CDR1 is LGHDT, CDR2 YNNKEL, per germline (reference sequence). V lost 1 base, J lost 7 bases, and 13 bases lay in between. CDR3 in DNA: TGTGCCAGCAGCCAAGTGGGGCAGGGAAGTGAAAAACTGTTTTTT. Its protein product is CASSQVGQGSEKLFF.

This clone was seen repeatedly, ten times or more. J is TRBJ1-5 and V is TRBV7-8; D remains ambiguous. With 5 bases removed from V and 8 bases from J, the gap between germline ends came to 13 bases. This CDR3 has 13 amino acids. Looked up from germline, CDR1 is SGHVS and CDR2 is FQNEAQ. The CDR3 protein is CASSARLREPQHF. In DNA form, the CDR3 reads TGTGCCAGCAGCGCCCGCCTGCGGGAGCCCCAGCATTTT.

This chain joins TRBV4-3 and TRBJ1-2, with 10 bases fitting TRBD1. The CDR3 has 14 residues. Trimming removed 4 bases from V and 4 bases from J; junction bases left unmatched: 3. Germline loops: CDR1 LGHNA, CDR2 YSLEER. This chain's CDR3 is CASSRDRGVYGYTF. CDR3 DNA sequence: TGCGCCAGCAGCCGGGACAGGGGCGTCTATGGCTACACCTTC.

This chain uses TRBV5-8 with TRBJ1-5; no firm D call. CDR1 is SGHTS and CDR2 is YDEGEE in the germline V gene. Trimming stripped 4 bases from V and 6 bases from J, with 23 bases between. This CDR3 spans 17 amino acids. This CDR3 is CASSLTWRVGSIQPQHF. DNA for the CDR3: TGTGCCAGCAGCCTAACGTGGAGGGTCGGCAGTATTCAGCCCCAGCATTTT.

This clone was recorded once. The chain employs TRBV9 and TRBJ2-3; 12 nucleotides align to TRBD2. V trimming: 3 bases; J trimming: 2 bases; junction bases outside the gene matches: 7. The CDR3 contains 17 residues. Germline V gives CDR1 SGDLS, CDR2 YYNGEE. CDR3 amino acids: CASSASGGAGNTDTQYF. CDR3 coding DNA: TGTGCCAGCAGCGCTAGCGGGGGGGCCGGAAACACAGATACGCAGTATTTT.

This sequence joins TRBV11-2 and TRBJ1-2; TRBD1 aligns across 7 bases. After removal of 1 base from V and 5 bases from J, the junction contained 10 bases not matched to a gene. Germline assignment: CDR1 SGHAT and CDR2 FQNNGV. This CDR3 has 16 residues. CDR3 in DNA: TGTGCCAGCAGCTTAGTACTTCGACAGGGCGGTTATGGCTACACCTTC. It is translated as CASSLVLRQGGYGYTF.